These T cell receptor beta chains were read from a single sample in a study of blood T cell repertoires in COVID-19. The repertoire was sequenced with immunoSEQ multiplex PCR; TCRdb's copy has only in-frame clones and lacks some. The sample gives 250,000 to 350,000 clones, 70% to 85% of which show up once; over 1.1% is in the top ten. Sequenced material: peripheral blood. These receptors were collected from a human donor with COVID-19, enrolled during active disease. The donor label of this sample is uncertain. Each CDR3 is given with its conserved first and last residue. The D gene is left open where the match is weak. Size values are once, few and many counts, or a class for expanded clones, and some rows have none.

TGTGCCAGCAGTTTTTCTCCTTACAATGAGCAGTTCTTC,CASSFSPYNEQFF,.,.,TRBV27,TRBJ2-1
TGTGCCAGCAGCCTAATAGCGGGAGGCACAGATACGCAGTATTTT,CASSLIAGGTDTQYF,.,TRBD2,TRBV7-8,TRBJ2-3
TGTGCCAGCAGCTTAACGGTCGCGGGAGGCACAGATACGCAGTATTTT,CASSLTVAGGTDTQYF,.,TRBD2,TRBV7-3,TRBJ2-3
TGTGCCAGCAGTTTAAACAGGGGCGGGACTGAAGCTTTCTTT,CASSLNRGGTEAFF,.,TRBD1,TRBV27,TRBJ1-1
TGTGCCAGCAGTTATGAAGGGAGAGAAACAGATACGCAGTATTTT,CASSYEGRETDTQYF,.,.,TRBV6-6,TRBJ2-3
TGCGCCAGCAGCTTAGACGGGACAGGGGATTCTTCACCCCTCCACTTT,CASSLDGTGDSSPLHF,.,TRBD1,TRBV5-1,TRBJ1-6
TGTGCCAGCAGTCGAAGGACAGTGACTGGAAACACCATATATTTT,CASSRRTVTGNTIYF,.,.,TRBV28,TRBJ1-3
TGTGCCAGTAGTACCTCCAGGGTCCTTACTGAAGCTTTCTTT,CASSTSRVLTEAFF,.,.,TRBV19,TRBJ1-1
TGTGCCAGCAGCTTAGTGGGAGCGGGAGGCCTAAGGAGTCAGTACTTC,CASSLVGAGGLRSQYF,.,TRBD2,TRBV11-2,TRBJ2-4
TGCAGCGTTGCTCTCAGGGGAAGCAATCAGCCCCAGCATTTT,CSVALRGSNQPQHF,once,.,TRBV29-1,TRBJ1-5
TGCAGCGTTGACAGGGCGGGAGGTGGTGAGCAGTTCTTC,CSVDRAGGGEQFF,.,TRBD2,TRBV29-1,TRBJ2-1
TGTGCCAGCAGCCGCGGGGTGGGCCGCTACGAGCAGTACTTC,CASSRGVGRYEQYF,.,.,TRBV3-1/TRBV3-2,TRBJ2-7
TGTGCCAGCAGCTGGGACATAGAATCACCCCTCCACTTT,CASSWDIESPLHF,few,.,TRBV5-4,TRBJ1-6
TGCAGCGTTGACAGGGCTCAGAACACTGAAGCTTTCTTT,CSVDRAQNTEAFF,.,.,TRBV29-1,TRBJ1-1
TGTGCCAGCAGCTTAACGTTGGGACAAGGCTACGAGCAGTACTTC,CASSLTLGQGYEQYF,once,.,TRBV7-3,TRBJ2-7
TGCGCCAGCAGCGTACCGGGACAGGGGCAAGAGACCCAGTACTTC,CASSVPGQGQETQYF,.,TRBD1,TRBV5-1,TRBJ2-5
TGTGCCTGGTTTGGGGGACTAGCGGGATATAATGAGCAGTTCTTC,CAWFGGLAGYNEQFF,.,TRBD2,TRBV30,TRBJ2-1
TGTGCCAGCAGGGCCACGACAGGGGGAGAGGCAGACGATACGCAGTATTTT,CASRATTGGEADDTQYF,.,TRBD1,TRBV2,TRBJ2-3
TGCAGCGTTGGGGGGGGCGAGGAAGCTTTCTTT,CSVGGGEEAFF,.,.,TRBV29-1,TRBJ1-1
TGTGCCTGGAGTGTCTCAGGAGGCCTCTACGAGCAGTACTTC,CAWSVSGGLYEQYF,.,.,TRBV30,TRBJ2-7
TGTGCCAGCAGTTATTTAGTGGGAGGGCAAATTCAGTACTTC,CASSYLVGGQIQYF,.,TRBD2,TRBV6-2/TRBV6-3,TRBJ2-4
TGCAGCGTCCAGCCCGGGACAGGGAAAGGGAATGAGCAGTTCTTC,CSVQPGTGKGNEQFF,.,TRBD1,TRBV29-1,TRBJ2-1
TGTGCCAGCAGCCAAAGGTCAGGTATCGGCACTGAAGCTTTCTTT,CASSQRSGIGTEAFF,.,.,TRBV11-3,TRBJ1-1
TGTGCCAGCAGTCTCCTCGACTCCACAGATACGCAGTATTTT,CASSLLDSTDTQYF,.,.,TRBV27,TRBJ2-3
TGTGCCAGCAGCTTCGGACAGCTTGAAGCTTTCTTT,CASSFGQLEAFF,.,.,TRBV7-9,TRBJ1-1
TGTGCCAGCCAGGACAGAGCCTCCTACGAGCAGTACTTC,CASQDRASYEQYF,few,.,TRBV19,TRBJ2-7
TGTGCCATCAGTGAGTCTCGAGGGAGGGAAAGTTATGGCTACACCTTC,CAISESRGRESYGYTF,.,.,TRBV10-3,TRBJ1-2
TGTGCCAGTAACCGGGACAGGGCCTACGAGCAGTACTTC,CASNRDRAYEQYF,.,TRBD1,TRBV6-5,TRBJ2-7
TGTGCCGGGGGGGTAACCGGGACAGGGACCTCTGAAGCTTTCTTT,CAGGVTGTGTSEAFF,.,TRBD1,TRBV28,TRBJ1-1
TGTGCCAGCAGCTCCCGGGGACAGGGACGGTTTGGCTACACCTTC,CASSSRGQGRFGYTF,.,TRBD1,TRBV7-2,TRBJ1-2
TGTGCCAGCAGCCCCACAGGGTCGGGCACAGATACGCAGTATTTT,CASSPTGSGTDTQYF,.,.,TRBV7-8,TRBJ2-3
TGCGCCAGCAGCCAGACAGGGTTGGCTCAAGAGACCCAGTACTTC,CASSQTGLAQETQYF,.,TRBD1,TRBV5-1,TRBJ2-5
TGTGCCAGCAGTTTCAAGGGGACATGGGGAGGGGCTTTCTTT,CASSFKGTWGGAFF,.,.,TRBV27,TRBJ1-1
TGTGCCAGCAGCCCTGTTCTACAGGGACTAAATCAGCCCCAGCATTTT,CASSPVLQGLNQPQHF,.,.,TRBV7-2,TRBJ1-5
TGTGCCTCCGCCGGACAGGGGGTCAAGAAGCCCCAGCATTTT,CASAGQGVKKPQHF,.,TRBD1,TRBV30,TRBJ1-5
TGTGCCAGCAGCTTAGCCAGGGTGTCTAATACGCAGTATTTT,CASSLARVSNTQYF,.,.,TRBV7-2,TRBJ2-3
TGTGCCAGCAGCCAGGTTAGCGGGAGGGGTTACGAGCAGTACTTC,CASSQVSGRGYEQYF,.,TRBD2,TRBV3-1/TRBV3-2,TRBJ2-7
TGTGCCAGCAGCCTGGGACAGGAGGGGACTGAAGCTTTCTTT,CASSLGQEGTEAFF,.,TRBD1,TRBV28,TRBJ1-1
TGTGCCAGCAGGCACTACAGGGCCGGCTACACCTTC,CASRHYRAGYTF,.,.,TRBV11-3,TRBJ1-2
TGTGCCAGCAGCTCTGAAGTTACTAGAGTGGCAGATACGCAGTATTTT,CASSSEVTRVADTQYF,.,.,TRBV11-2,TRBJ2-3
TGTGCCAGCAGCAATCGGACAGGGGCAACAGATACGCAGTATTTT,CASSNRTGATDTQYF,.,TRBD1,TRBV5-8,TRBJ2-3
TGCGCCAGCAGCCCTGTCAGCACAGATACGCAGTATTTT,CASSPVSTDTQYF,.,.,TRBV4-3,TRBJ2-3
TGTGCCAGCAGTACCCAGGGGTGGGTCTCTGGAAACACCATATATTTT,CASSTQGWVSGNTIYF,.,.,TRBV7-2,TRBJ1-3
TGTGCCAGCAGGCCCGGGGGAAGCTCTGGGGCCAACGTCCTGACTTTC,CASRPGGSSGANVLTF,.,.,TRBV27,TRBJ2-6
TGTGCCAGCTCACCACTAGCGGGAGGCCCCTCCTACAATGAGCAGTTCTTC,CASSPLAGGPSYNEQFF,few,TRBD2,TRBV18,TRBJ2-1